This TCR beta chain was sequenced during a study of a mutant IDH1 vaccine in newly diagnosed glioma. Time point indicated: baseline, week 1 (first vaccination visit). Noted treatment: pre-vaccination baseline after standard-of-care therapy. Data came from immunoSEQ multiplex PCR; TCRdb stores just in-frame clones and leaves some out. In the table there are tens of thousands of clones, around 82% of which are singletons. Concerning this clone: The antigen remains unidentified.

General study findings and limits: In around 93% of patients, immune responses induced by the vaccine occurred.

This CDR3 is built from 13 residues. V usage is TRBV12-1 and J usage is TRBJ1-2. TRBV12-1 is given as a pseudogene. This material consisted of PBMCs, taken from a glioma patient treated with radiotherapy, temozolomide or both. This receptor was taken from a woman aged 50 to 65 with glioma. Written as DNA, the CDR3 is TGTGCCAGCAGCCCGGGGCCTAACTATGGCTACACCTTC. Translated, it gives CASSPGPNYGYTF.